This T cell receptor (beta chain) was recovered during a study of T cell changes during pregnancy in multiple sclerosis. In its sample, this clone was seen a few times. In germline, CDR1 is MNHNS, CDR2 SASEGT. This CDR3 has 15 residues. Trimming cost V 5 bases and J 5 bases, with 16 bases left between them. Libraries were prepared by immunoSEQ multiplex PCR; TCRdb keeps only in-frame clonotypes and omits some of them. This table has fewer than 25,000 clones, roughly nine tenths appearing once. The sequencing here drew on CD8+ T cells from peripheral blood mononuclear cells, taken in the third trimester of pregnancy. This receptor was obtained from a female donor in good health, enrolled as a control in a pregnancy study. The chain links TRBV6-1 to TRBJ1-5; tentatively, D is TRBD1 (6 bases). The CDR3 region is CASSTAKGGYQPQHF. As DNA, the CDR3 is TGTGCCAGCAGTACAGCTAAGGGGGGGTATCAGCCCCAGCATTTT.